The 10 T cell receptor beta chains below come from one sample, sequenced in a study of blood T cell repertoires in COVID-19. Generated by immunoSEQ multiplex PCR, the TCRdb table keeps only in-frame clones and is missing some. Of under 400,000 clones in the sample, about 89% were seen once. Input material: PBMCs or T cells enriched from blood (not recorded which). These receptors were collected from a man in his forties in a cohort exposed to, infected with or recovered from COVID-19 (not recorded which).

This clone appeared a single time. The chain is built from TRBV2 and TRBJ1-2, with TRBD1 matching 7 bases. Trimming at V came to 9 bases and at J to 4 bases, leaving 5 bases not matched to a gene. Germline values: CDR1 SNHLY, CDR2 FYNNEI. The CDR3 is 12 amino acids. This CDR3 reads CARTGDSYGYTF. In DNA form, the CDR3 reads TGTGCCAGAACAGGGGATAGCTATGGCTACACCTTC.

On this clone: Additional DNA sequences in this sample encode the identical CDR3. The genes are TRBV7-9 and TRBJ2-7; D not resolved. The V end was cut by 6 bases, the J end by 2 bases, with 5 bases between. Germline CDR1 SEHNR, CDR2 FQNEAQ (reference sequence). The CDR3 consists of 11 residues. The CDR3 DNA sequence: TGTGCCAGCAGTTCTACCTACGAGCAGTACTTC. Protein: CASSSTYEQYF.

The rearrangement links TRBV29-1 to TRBJ2-1, with TRBD2 identical over 9 bases. The CDR3 is 13 amino acids. Trimming took 4 bases from V and 6 from J; bases not matched to a gene: 4. Germline V gene lookup returns CDR1 SQVTM and CDR2 ANQGSEA. The CDR3 loop is CSVGSGSANEQFF. The CDR3 coding sequence is TGCAGCGTTGGTAGCGGGAGCGCCAATGAGCAGTTCTTC.

This sequence joins TRBV29-1 and TRBJ2-7; 8 bases are shared with TRBD2. The CDR3 has 11 residues. Trimming at V came to 4 bases and at J to 7 bases, leaving 3 bases not matched to a gene. Germline CDR1 and CDR2: SQVTM and ANQGSEA. Here the CDR3 DNA reads TGCAGCGTTGGGGCTAGCGGGGAGCAGTACTTC. It codes for CSVGASGEQYF.

CDR3 protein: CATSDPQTGGQFF. The CDR3 nucleotides read TGTGCCACCAGTGATCCCCAAACCGGGGGGCAGTTCTTC. The chain links TRBV24-1 to TRBJ2-1; weak D call: TRBD2 (6 bases). Trimming shortened V by 3 bases and J by 12 bases, and 14 bases separated the two germline ends. The germline CDR1 and CDR2 sequences are KGHDR and SFDVKD. The CDR3 is 13 residues long.

The chain combines TRBV19 with TRBJ2-1; TRBD1 aligns across 8 bases. The V gene end was trimmed by 4 bases and the J gene end by 7 bases; junction bases not matched to a gene: 9. CDR3 size: 15 residues. Germline V CDR1 and CDR2: LNHDA, SQIVND (reference sequence). CDR3 sequence (DNA): TGTGCCAGTAGTAACGGACAGGGCTTAAAGAATGAGCAGTTCTTC. Amino acid sequence: CASSNGQGLKNEQFF.

About this clone itself: The sample carries other DNA sequences with the same CDR3. V usage is TRBV5-6 and J usage is TRBJ1-1; D is ambiguous. The germline V and J ends were trimmed by 2 bases and 2 bases, with 10 bases remaining between them. Germline V lookup: CDR1 SGHDT, CDR2 YYEEEE. This CDR3 region has 14 residues. The CDR3 reads CASSFSGSNTEAFF. The DNA for the CDR3 is TGTGCCAGCAGCTTTTCCGGGAGTAACACTGAAGCTTTCTTT.

This sequence joins TRBV19 and TRBJ1-2, with 7 nucleotides matching TRBD1. Germline V CDR1 and CDR2: LNHDA, SQIVND (reference sequence). CDR3 length: 15 amino acids. V was pared by 5 bases and J by 2 bases, with 8 bases of the junction left unmatched. CDR3 sequence: CASSVQGRPNYGYTF. The CDR3 DNA reads as TGTGCCAGTAGTGTACAGGGGCGGCCCAACTATGGCTACACCTTC.

The chain employs TRBV19 and TRBJ2-2; maybe TRBD2 (5 bases). Trimming shortened V by 4 bases and J by 5 bases, and 11 bases separated the two germline ends. In germline, CDR1 is LNHDA, CDR2 SQIVND (reference sequence). This CDR3 has 14 amino acids. The CDR3 loop reads CASSTPDLTGELFF. Here the CDR3 DNA reads TGTGCCAGTAGTACCCCGGACTTAACCGGGGAGCTGTTTTTT.

A remark on this clone: Other DNA sequences in the same sample also yield this CDR3. The chain recombines TRBV4-1 with TRBJ2-1, with D perhaps matching TRBD2 (5 bases). Germline values: CDR1 MGHRA, CDR2 YSYEKL. The CDR3 has 13 amino acids. Trimming left V 6 bases short and J 0 bases short, with 6 bases between. The CDR3 loop reads CASRGSSYNEQFF. The CDR3 DNA follows: TGCGCCAGCAGAGGGAGCTCCTACAATGAGCAGTTCTTC.